Each of the 8 T cell receptor beta chains below was sequenced from the same sample in a study of regulatory T cells in long-lasting Graves disease. Time point noted: persistent/refractory GD, antithyroid drugs over 5 years with positive TRAb. Researchers made the TCR library from RNA that was extracted from PBMCs. The TCR beta library used iRepertoire HTBI primers with Arm-PCR amplification of CDR3. TCRdb re-derived calls from the multiplex PCR reads in MiXCR, one entry per CDR3 protein. This sample has 650,000 to 850,000 distinct CDR3 sequences, with around 32% found just once. The specimen comprised peripheral blood mononuclear cells (PBMCs), sampled when the disease was refractory, from a patient treated with antithyroid drugs. All receptors come from a female donor with Graves disease.

This clonotype was observed at least ten times. The chain carries TRBV20-1 and TRBJ1-4, with 8 bases fitting TRBD1. Germline lookup yields CDR1 DFQATT and CDR2 SNEGSKA (reference sequence). The CDR3 totals 14 residues. The V gene end was trimmed by 4 bases and the J gene end by 8 bases; junction bases not matched to a gene: 9. This CDR3 reads CSATTGAGGEKLFF. The CDR3 bases are TGCAGTGCTACGACAGGGGCCGGGGGGGAAAAACTGTTTTTT.

The chain carries TRBV19 and TRBJ1-2; D is perhaps TRBD1 (6 bases). Looked up from germline, CDR1 is LNHDA and CDR2 is SQIVND (reference sequence). The ends were cut back, 6 bases at V and 6 bases at J, with 14 bases in the middle. CDR3 length: 13 amino acids. CDR3 nucleotide sequence: TGTGCCAGTAGAGCCCCAGGGGATCATGGCTACACCTTC. Translation gives CASRAPGDHGYTF.

This clonotype came up a few times. The junction departs from the called germline gene at one end, perhaps through a read error. The chain links TRBV7-7 to TRBJ1-2; D remains ambiguous. Per germline, CDR1 SSHAT and CDR2 FNYEAQ (reference sequence). The CDR3 is made up of 13 amino acids. CDR3 sequence: CASMGGTNYGYTF. The CDR3 DNA sequence: TGTGCTAGCATGGGAGGAACGAACTATGGCTACACCTTC.

The gene calls are TRBV7-9 and TRBJ1-6; 11 bases align to TRBD1. The V gene end was trimmed by 5 bases and the J gene end by 8 bases; junction bases not matched to a gene: 2. Germline V gene sequence: CDR1 SEHNR, CDR2 FQNEAQ (reference sequence). This CDR3 contains 14 residues. CDR3 nucleotide sequence: TGTGCCAGCAGCCGGACAGGGGGCGATTCACCCCTCCACTTT. This sequence encodes CASSRTGGDSPLHF.

This clonotype was counted ten times or more. V and J are TRBV28 and TRBJ1-1; unclear D gene. CDR1 and CDR2 from the germline V gene are MDHEN and SYDVKM. This CDR3 is 14 amino acids long. V was clipped by 6 bases and J by 2 bases, with 13 bases between them. CDR3 residues: CASRYPLGNTEAFF. The CDR3 region has the DNA TGTGCCAGCAGATATCCCCTAGGTAACACTGAAGCTTTCTTT.

CDR3 in DNA: TGTGCCAGCAGTGAAGGAGAGGGAACCACAGATACGCAGTATTTT. This codes for CASSEGEGTTDTQYF. J is TRBJ2-3 and V is TRBV6-1, with a tentative D call TRBD2 (5 bases). The CDR3 is 15 residues long. CDR1 is MNHNS, CDR2 SASEGT, per germline. V lost 1 base and J lost 2, with 10 bases in between.

This rearrangement joins TRBV5-1 to TRBJ1-5, with a possible D match to TRBD1 (5 bases). The germline CDR1 and CDR2 sequences are SGHRS and YFSETQ. The length of the CDR3 is 13 residues. V was shortened by 0 bases and J by 7 bases, with 8 bases between the two germline ends. The CDR3 is CASSLAGMQPQHF. In nucleotides, the CDR3 is TGCGCCAGCAGCTTGGCAGGGATGCAGCCCCAGCATTTT.

This clonotype has more than one count but fewer than ten. As DNA, the CDR3 is TGTGCCAGTTGTCACGCCGGGACAGCGCGTGAAAAACTGTTTTTT. This encodes CASCHAGTAREKLFF. This sequence joins TRBV19 and TRBJ1-4; 7 nucleotides match TRBD1. This CDR3 is 15 amino acids long. Looked up from germline, CDR1 is LNHDA and CDR2 is SQIVND (reference sequence). V lost 8 bases, J lost 7 bases, and 13 bases stayed unmatched.